These 8 T cell receptor beta chains were sequenced from one sample in a study of tumor and adjacent non-tumor tissue in lung cancer. A modified ARM-PCR protocol with three rounds of nested PCR amplified TCRbeta. TCRdb redid the calling of the multiplex PCR reads with MiXCR, one entry per CDR3 protein. The data hold about 80,000 distinct CDR3 sequences, with approximately 80% observed a single time. This sample's RNA came from whole unsorted tissue. This non-tumor lung sample came from over 3 cm beyond the tumor edge. The sample was distant non-tumor lung tissue. These receptors were collected from a man between 60 and 75 years old with non-small cell lung cancer.

This clonotype was observed once. The V call is TRBV20-1, the J call TRBJ1-6, with 7 nucleotides matching TRBD1. This CDR3 has 15 residues. From germline, CDR1 is DFQATT and CDR2 SNEGSKA (reference sequence). The CDR3 protein is CTAKCSGQLYSPLHF. CDR3 in DNA: TGCACTGCCAAATGCTCGGGACAGCTTTATTCACCCCTCCACTTT.

In its sample, this clonotype was seen many times. The genes are TRBV29-1 and TRBJ2-4; tentatively, D is TRBD2 (6 bases). The CDR3 runs 15 residues. Looked up from germline, CDR1 is SQVTM and CDR2 is ANQGSEA. The V end lost 5 bases, the J end lost 0 bases, and 14 bases lay between the germline ends. The CDR3 loop reads CSVTEGRLAKNIQYF. As DNA, the CDR3 is TGCAGCGTTACGGAGGGAAGACTAGCCAAAAACATTCAGTACTTC.

Concerning this clonotype: The germline gene is not matched at one end of the junction; a read error may be the cause. This chain connects TRBV6-5 to TRBJ2-6; TRBD2 matches at 9 bases. This CDR3 has 17 amino acids. Germline V gene lookup returns CDR1 MNHEY and CDR2 SVGAGI. CDR3 protein: CASCLAGASSGANVLTF. The CDR3 coding sequence is TGTGCCAGCTGTTTAGCGGGGGCCAGCTCCGGGGCTAACGTCCTGACTTTC.

As concerns this clonotype: One end of the junction is discordant with germline, which a read error may explain. The chain carries TRBV11-2 and TRBJ1-1, with no clear D. Germline CDR1 and CDR2: SGHAT and FQNNGV. This CDR3 is built from 14 residues. Here the CDR3 reads CASRWRGLNTDAFF. Here the CDR3 DNA reads TGTGCCAGCAGATGGAGAGGGCTGAACACTGACGCTTTCTTT.

This clonotype was counted a few times. Being one base from a much bigger clone, this may be a read error. The CDR3 sequence is CVTSDRTGLEQFF. CDR3 DNA sequence: TGTGTCACCAGTGATAGGACGGGACTTGAGCAGTTCTTC. The chain carries TRBV24-1 and TRBJ2-1; tentatively, D is TRBD2 (6 bases). The germline CDR1 and CDR2 sequences are KGHDR and SFDVKD. This CDR3 spans 13 amino acids.

This clonotype was seen a handful of times. The V call is TRBV30, the J call TRBJ2-6; the D gene is possibly TRBD1 (5 bases). Trimming cost V 5 bases and J 1 base, with 9 bases left between them. Per the germline V gene, CDR1 is GTSNPN and CDR2 is SVGIG (reference sequence). The CDR3 runs 14 residues. CDR3 nucleotides: TGTGCCTGGGAAACAGGTTCTGGGGCCAACGTCCTGACTTTC. Protein product: CAWETGSGANVLTF.

The J gene is TRBJ1-5, the V gene TRBV2, with no clear D. Germline assignment: CDR1 SNHLY and CDR2 FYNNEI. This CDR3 has 16 residues. V was clipped by 1 base and J by 3 bases, with 13 bases between them. In DNA form, the CDR3 reads TGTGCCAGCAGTGAAGGGATTTCAAGGAACAATCAGCCCCAGCATTTT. As protein: CASSEGISRNNQPQHF.

The rearrangement joins TRBV5-4 to TRBJ2-2, with no clear D. Germline CDR1 and CDR2: SGHNT and YYREEE (reference sequence). V dropped 0 bases and J dropped 0 bases, with 6 bases sitting between them. The CDR3 is 15 amino acids. CDR3 sequence (DNA): TGTGCCAGCAGCTTGGCGGCGACGAACACCGGGGAGCTGTTTTTT. Its translation is CASSLAATNTGELFF.